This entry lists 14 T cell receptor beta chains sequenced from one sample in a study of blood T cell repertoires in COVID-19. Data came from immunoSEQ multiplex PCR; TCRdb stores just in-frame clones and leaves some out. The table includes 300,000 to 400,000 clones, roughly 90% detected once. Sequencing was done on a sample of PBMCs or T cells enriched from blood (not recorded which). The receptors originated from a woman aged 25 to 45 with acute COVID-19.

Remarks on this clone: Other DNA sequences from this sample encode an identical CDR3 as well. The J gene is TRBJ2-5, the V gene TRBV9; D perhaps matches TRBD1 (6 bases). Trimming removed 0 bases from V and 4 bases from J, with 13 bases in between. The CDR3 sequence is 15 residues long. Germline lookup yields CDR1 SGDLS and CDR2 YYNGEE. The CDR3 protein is CASSVASGVGETQYF. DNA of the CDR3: TGTGCCAGCAGCGTAGCATCAGGGGTGGGAGAGACCCAGTACTTC.

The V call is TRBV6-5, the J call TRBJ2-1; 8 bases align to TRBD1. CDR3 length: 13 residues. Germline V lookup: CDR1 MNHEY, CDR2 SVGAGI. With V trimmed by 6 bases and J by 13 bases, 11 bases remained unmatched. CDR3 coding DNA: TGTGCCAGCAGGCCCTCCGGGACAGGCCGTCAGTTCTTC. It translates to CASRPSGTGRQFF.

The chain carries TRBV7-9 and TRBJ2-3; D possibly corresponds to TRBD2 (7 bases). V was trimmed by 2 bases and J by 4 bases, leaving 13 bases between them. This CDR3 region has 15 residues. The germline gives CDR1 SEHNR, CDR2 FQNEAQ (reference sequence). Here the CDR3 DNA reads TGTGCCAGCAGCTTAAGGGGCGGGGGCGCAGATACGCAGTATTTT. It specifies CASSLRGGGADTQYF.

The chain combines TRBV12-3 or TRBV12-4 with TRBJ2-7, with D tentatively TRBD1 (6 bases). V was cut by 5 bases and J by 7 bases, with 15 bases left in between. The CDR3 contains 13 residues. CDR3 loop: CASSPLGAREQYF. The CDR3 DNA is TGTGCCAGCAGTCCCTTGGGGGCGCGGGAGCAGTACTTC.

CDR3 DNA sequence: TGTGCCAGCAGCTTGTCAGGGGGCCAGAAGACCCAGTACTTC. This gives the protein CASSLSGGQKTQYF. The V call is TRBV7-9, the J call TRBJ2-5; TRBD1 agrees at 8 bases. From germline, CDR1 is SEHNR and CDR2 FQNEAQ (reference sequence). V was pared by 3 bases and J by 6 bases, with 6 bases of the junction left unmatched. The CDR3 runs to 14 residues. Looking up the rest from reference TRBV7-9 and TRBJ2-5 gives the full variable domain: DTGVSQNPRHKITKRGQNVTFRCDPISEHNRLYWYRQTLGQGPEFLTYFQNEAQLEKSRLLSDRFSAERPKGSFSTLEIQRTEQGDSAMYLCASSLSGGQKTQYFGPGTRLLVL.

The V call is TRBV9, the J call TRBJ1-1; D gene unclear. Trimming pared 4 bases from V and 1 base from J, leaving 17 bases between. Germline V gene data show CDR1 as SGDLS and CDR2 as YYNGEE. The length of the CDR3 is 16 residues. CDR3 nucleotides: TGTGCCAGCAGCACAAACCCCGAATACCCGAACACTGAAGCTTTCTTT. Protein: CASSTNPEYPNTEAFF.

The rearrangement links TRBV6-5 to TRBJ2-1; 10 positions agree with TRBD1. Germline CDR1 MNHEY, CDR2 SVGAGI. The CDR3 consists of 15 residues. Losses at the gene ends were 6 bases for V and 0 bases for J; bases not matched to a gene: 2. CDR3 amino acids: CASRRTGGSYNEQFF. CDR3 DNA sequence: TGTGCCAGCAGACGGACAGGGGGCTCCTACAATGAGCAGTTCTTC.

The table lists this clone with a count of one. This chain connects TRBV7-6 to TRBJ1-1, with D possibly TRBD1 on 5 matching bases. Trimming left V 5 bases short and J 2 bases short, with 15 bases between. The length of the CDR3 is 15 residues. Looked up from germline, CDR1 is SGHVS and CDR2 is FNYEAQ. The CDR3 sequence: CASSLLTELNTEAFF. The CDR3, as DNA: TGTGCCAGCAGCCTATTGACAGAACTTAACACTGAAGCTTTCTTT.

The CDR3 loop reads CASSIARSRDRILMNTEAFF. The CDR3 coding sequence is TGTGCCAGCAGCATAGCGCGGTCCCGGGACAGGATCCTTATGAACACTGAAGCTTTCTTT. The chain uses TRBV7-3 and TRBJ1-1; TRBD1 matches 8 bases. Unmatched junction bases numbered 20, after V lost 5 bases and J lost 0 bases. The germline gives CDR1 SGHTA, CDR2 FQGTGA. The CDR3 is 20 amino acids.

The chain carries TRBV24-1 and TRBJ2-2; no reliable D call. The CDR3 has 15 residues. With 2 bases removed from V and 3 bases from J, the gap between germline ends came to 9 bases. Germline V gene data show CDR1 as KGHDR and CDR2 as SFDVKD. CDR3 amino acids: CATSDSPRDTGELFF. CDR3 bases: TGTGCCACCAGTGATTCCCCTCGAGACACCGGGGAGCTGTTTTTT.

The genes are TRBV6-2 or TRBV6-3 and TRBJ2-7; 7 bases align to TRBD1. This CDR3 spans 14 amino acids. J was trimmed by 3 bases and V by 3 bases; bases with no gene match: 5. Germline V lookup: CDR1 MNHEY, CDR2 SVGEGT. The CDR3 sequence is CASSYLGQSYEQYF. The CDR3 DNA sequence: TGTGCCAGCAGTTATTTGGGACAGAGCTACGAGCAGTACTTC.

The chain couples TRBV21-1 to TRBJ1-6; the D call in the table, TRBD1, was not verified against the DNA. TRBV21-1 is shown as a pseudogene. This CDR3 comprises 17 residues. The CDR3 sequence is CASSKAPEPSYNSPLHF. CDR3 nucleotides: TGTGCCAGCAGCAAAGCGCCAGAACCCTCCTATAATTCACCCCTCCACTTT.

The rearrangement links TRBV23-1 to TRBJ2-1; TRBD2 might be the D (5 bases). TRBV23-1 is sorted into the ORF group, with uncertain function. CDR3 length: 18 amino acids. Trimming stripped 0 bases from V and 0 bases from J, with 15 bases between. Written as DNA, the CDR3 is TGCGCCAGCAGTCAATCAGTCGCTCGGGGTAACTCCTACAATGAGCAGTTCTTC. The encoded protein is CASSQSVARGNSYNEQFF.

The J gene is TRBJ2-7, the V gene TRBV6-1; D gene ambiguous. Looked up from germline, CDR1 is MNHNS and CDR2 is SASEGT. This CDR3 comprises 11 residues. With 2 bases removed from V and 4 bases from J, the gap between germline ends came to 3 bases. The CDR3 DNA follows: TGTGCCAGCAGTGAACAGTACGAGCAGTACTTC. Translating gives CASSEQYEQYF.